Listed here is a single T cell receptor (beta chain). This sample was included in a study of blood T cell repertoires in COVID-19. Study-wide context: Samples came from the United States, Italy and Spain, spanning acute and convalescent COVID-19. T cells, B-cell-depleted T cells, or PBMCs provided the cDNA or gDNA that served as material.

With 1 base removed from V and 5 bases from J, the gap between germline ends came to 8 bases. There are 13 residues in the CDR3. Germline loops: CDR1 SEHNR, CDR2 FQNEAQ (reference sequence). Source study methods: By means of reference gene primer amplification, nucleated cell counts were estimated. TCRdb's table, derived via immunoSEQ multiplex PCR, lists solely in-frame clones and lacks some. Clonal size and the V and J genes are those of that table, whereas D and trimming came from the DNA. Of fewer than 300,000 clones listed, 88% are singletons. The V and J genes are TRBV7-9 and TRBJ1-2; no clear D. This TCR was sampled from a man between 18 and 35 years old with active or convalescent COVID-19. The specimen was peripheral blood. CDR3 loop: CASSLDTLYGYTF. Written as DNA, the CDR3 is TGTGCCAGCAGCTTAGATACCCTATATGGCTACACCTTC.